This passage covers 20 T cell receptor beta chains from one sample sequenced in a study of shared clonotypes between healthy human individuals (TCRdb year 2020). Library generation was performed with the immunoSEQ multiplex PCR assay. The source is immuneACCESS, and TCRdb retained only in-frame sequences with V and J called. Part of the clones is not carried over; for the studies checked, unresolved V genes explain less than half of this, and the remainder is unexplained. The table for this sample lists 2,500,000 or so clones; around 90% of them were counted only once. The ten largest clones capture approximately 0.4% of the sample. Material for sequencing was naive CD4+ T cells from PBMCs. What this sample's cell subset or site label stands for: CD45RA+ positively selected. Receptors were obtained from a man aged 18 to 29 in good health. Some clones in this sample may be carry-over from other donors' samples.

The rearrangement joins TRBV30 to TRBJ2-2; 11 bases align to TRBD2. Germline CDR1 GTSNPN, CDR2 SVGIG (reference sequence). CDR3 length: 19 amino acids. J was trimmed by 3 bases and V by 0 bases; bases with no gene match: 12. CDR3 loop: CAWSVIAGGVLSYTGELFF. Written as DNA, the CDR3 is TGTGCCTGGAGTGTAATAGCGGGAGGGGTTCTATCGTACACCGGGGAGCTGTTTTTT.

This chain links TRBV7-9 with TRBJ2-7; 9 bases are a match to TRBD1. The CDR3 spans 18 residues. The J segment lost 8 bases and the V segment lost 0 bases, leaving 17 bases of the junction unmatched. Germline CDR1 is SEHNR and CDR2 is FQNEAQ (reference sequence). CDR3 DNA: TGTGCCAGCAGCTTAGCGGCCGGGACAGGGACCTGGGTTTCGAAGCAGTACTTC. Its protein is CASSLAAGTGTWVSKQYF.

This chain joins TRBV19 and TRBJ1-4, with D tentatively TRBD1 (5 bases). The CDR3 is 16 residues long. Trimming left V 3 bases short and J 8 bases short, with 19 bases between. The germline CDR1 and CDR2 sequences are LNHDA and SQIVND (reference sequence). CDR3 sequence (DNA): TGTGCCAGTAGTATCGGTGCCGGGCAGGGCAGAGAAAAACTGTTTTTT. Translated, it gives CASSIGAGQGREKLFF. The full variable domain, its missing parts supplied by reference TRBV19 and TRBJ1-4, is DGGITQSPKYLFRKEGQNVTLSCEQNLNHDAMYWYRQDPGQGLRLIYYSQIVNDFQKGDIAEGYSVSREKKESFPLTVTSAQKNPTAFYLCASSIGAGQGREKLFFGSGTQLSVL.

The rearrangement links TRBV9 to TRBJ1-3; D is possibly TRBD1 (5 bases). CDR1 is SGDLS and CDR2 is YYNGEE in the germline V gene. CDR3 length: 14 residues. The CDR3 DNA is TGTGCTTCTACTCGGGACCCCTCTGGAAACACCATATATTTT. Amino acid sequence: CASTRDPSGNTIYF. Complete variable domain (other parts from reference TRBV9 and TRBJ1-3): DSGVTQTPKHLITATGQRVTLRCSPRSGDLSVYWYQQSLDQGLQFLIQYYNGEERAKGNILERFSAQQFPDLHSELNLSSLELGDSALYFCASTRDPSGNTIYFGEGSWLTVV.

The chain couples TRBV5-1 to TRBJ2-1; perhaps TRBD1 as D (6 bases). This CDR3 is 15 amino acids long. Germline assignment: CDR1 SGHRS and CDR2 YFSETQ. The V gene lost 4 bases and the J gene lost 3 bases, with 14 bases spanning the gap. CDR3 residues: CASSPATGNYNEQFF. The CDR3 DNA follows: TGCGCCAGCAGCCCGGCGACAGGTAACTACAATGAGCAGTTCTTC.

The chain recombines TRBV9 with TRBJ2-3, with TRBD2 identical over 9 bases. The V segment lost 1 base and the J segment 2 bases; nucleotides outside the gene matches: 5. The CDR3 consists of 16 residues. Germline assignment: CDR1 SGDLS and CDR2 YYNGEE. The CDR3 is CASSVSSGDPTDTQYF. The CDR3 nucleotides read TGTGCCAGCAGCGTATCTAGCGGGGATCCCACAGATACGCAGTATTTT.

The V and J genes are TRBV11-3 and TRBJ2-7; perhaps D is TRBD1 or TRBD2 (5 bases each). The CDR3 has 17 amino acids. V was shortened by 1 base and J by 3 bases, with 19 bases between the two germline ends. Germline values: CDR1 SGHNT, CDR2 YENEEA. The CDR3 loop reads CASSLGDPGNGGYEQYF. CDR3 DNA: TGTGCCAGCAGCTTAGGAGATCCTGGGAATGGGGGCTACGAGCAGTACTTC.

The V gene is TRBV18, the J gene TRBJ2-3, with D possibly TRBD2 on 5 matching bases. Trimming cost V 1 base and J 0 bases, with 14 bases left between them. Germline CDR1 is KGHSH and CDR2 is LQKENI. The CDR3 sequence is 17 residues long. The CDR3 sequence: CASSPQASLPSTDTQYF. In DNA, the CDR3 is TGTGCCAGCTCACCACAGGCTAGCCTACCTAGCACAGATACGCAGTATTTT.

The rearrangement joins TRBV7-9 to TRBJ2-3; D ambiguous. The V and J ends lost 1 base and 0 bases respectively, with 11 bases between them. The CDR3 runs 16 residues. The germline gives CDR1 SEHNR, CDR2 FQNEAQ (reference sequence). CDR3 residues: CASSLVMAASTDTQYF. CDR3 nucleotides: TGTGCCAGCAGCTTAGTTATGGCAGCTAGCACAGATACGCAGTATTTT.

V usage is TRBV28 and J usage is TRBJ2-5, with TRBD1 matching over 7 bases. The trim removed 5 bases at V and 2 bases at J, leaving 8 bases unmatched. From germline, CDR1 is MDHEN and CDR2 SYDVKM. The CDR3 contains 15 residues. The CDR3 region has the DNA TGTGCCAGCAGTCATAGGACAGGAGTTCAAGAGACCCAGTACTTC. Translation: CASSHRTGVQETQYF.

The chain uses TRBV11-2 and TRBJ2-3; no reliable D call. The germline V gene encodes CDR1 SGHAT and CDR2 FQNNGV. The CDR3 contains 15 residues. V gave up 0 bases and J gave up 6 bases, with 13 bases separating them. CDR3 loop: CASSLDLYDGDTQYF. The CDR3 DNA sequence: TGTGCCAGCAGCTTAGATCTCTACGACGGGGATACGCAGTATTTT. Combining the CDR3 with reference TRBV11-2 and TRBJ2-3 gives the whole variable domain EAGVAQSPRYKIIEKRQSVAFWCNPISGHATLYWYQQILGQGPKLLIQFQNNGVVDDSQLPKDRFSAERLKGVDSTLKIQPAKLEDSAVYLCASSLDLYDGDTQYFGPGTRLTVL.

V usage is TRBV25-1 and J usage is TRBJ2-3; TRBD1 matches 9 bases. The CDR3 runs 15 residues. Trimming at V came to 5 bases and at J to 2 bases, leaving 5 bases not matched to a gene. Germline lookup yields CDR1 MGHDK and CDR2 SYGVNS. CDR3 sequence (DNA): TGTGCCAGCAGTTTTGGGACAGGGCCCACAGATACGCAGTATTTT. It encodes CASSFGTGPTDTQYF.

V usage is TRBV2 and J usage is TRBJ2-2, with 9 positions matching TRBD1. The CDR3 consists of 16 residues. Per the germline V gene, CDR1 is SNHLY and CDR2 is FYNNEI. DNA for the CDR3: TGTTCTGGAGCGAGACAGGGGGGTCGGGCCACCGGGGAGCTGTTTTTT. Translation: CSGARQGGRATGELFF.

This chain uses TRBV2 with TRBJ2-5; D remains unclear. V was pared by 6 bases and J by 3 bases, with 8 bases between. CDR1 and CDR2 (germline): SNHLY, FYNNEI. The CDR3 is 12 amino acids. CDR3 DNA: TGTGCCAGCAGGGCAGTTGAAGAGACCCAGTACTTC. This sequence encodes CASRAVEETQYF.

The chain carries TRBV25-1 and TRBJ2-1; 8 bases line up with TRBD1. The ends lost 7 bases at V and 6 bases at J; junction bases unmatched: 8. The V gene's germline CDR1 is MGHDK and CDR2 SYGVNS. The CDR3 runs to 14 residues. CDR3 bases: TGTGCCAGCATAGGGCACAGGGGGTTCAATGAGCAGTTCTTC. It is translated as CASIGHRGFNEQFF.

The CDR3 protein is CASSPSGQFNEKLFF. In DNA form, the CDR3 reads TGTGCCAGCTCACCAAGCGGACAGTTTAATGAAAAACTGTTTTTT. The rearrangement links TRBV18 to TRBJ1-4, with D perhaps matching TRBD1 (6 bases). The V end lost 2 bases, the J end lost 4 bases, and 11 bases lay between the germline ends. The CDR3 has 15 residues. Germline CDR1 and CDR2: KGHSH and LQKENI.

A word on this clone: Other DNA variants within this sample encode the same CDR3. The V call is TRBV7-2, the J call TRBJ2-3; D remains unclear. The V end lost 1 base, the J end lost 6 bases, and 8 bases lay between the germline ends. Per the germline V gene, CDR1 is SGHTA and CDR2 is FQGNSA. CDR3 length: 13 amino acids. This CDR3 is CASSLGLADTQYF. Here the CDR3 DNA reads TGTGCCAGCAGCTTAGGGTTGGCGGATACGCAGTATTTT.

This sequence joins TRBV7-8 and TRBJ1-4; D is uncertain. CDR3 length equals 12 residues. Trimming removed 6 bases from V and 5 bases from J, with 7 bases in between. In germline, CDR1 is SGHVS, CDR2 FQNEAQ. This CDR3 reads CASREGNEKLFF. The CDR3 DNA reads TGTGCCAGCAGGGAAGGCAATGAAAAACTGTTTTTT. Based on the CDR3 plus reference TRBV7-8 and TRBJ1-4, the full variable domain is GAGVSQSPRYKVAKRGQDVALRCDPISGHVSLFWYQQALGQGPEFLTYFQNEAQLDKSGLPSDRFFAERPEGSVSTLKIQRTQQEDSAVYLCASREGNEKLFFGSGTQLSVL.

The chain combines TRBV2 with TRBJ2-1, with D perhaps TRBD2 (5 bases). The CDR3 loop spans 16 amino acids. V lost 0 bases and J 2 bases, leaving 11 bases between the germline ends. Germline V gene data show CDR1 as SNHLY and CDR2 as FYNNEI. The DNA of the CDR3 is TGTGCCAGCAGTGAAGCGTCGGGATATACCTACAATGAGCAGTTCTTC. Protein: CASSEASGYTYNEQFF.

V gene TRBV7-9 combines with J gene TRBJ2-5, with 7 bases lining up with TRBD2. V gave up 2 bases and J gave up 3 bases; unmatched junction bases: 9. This CDR3 region has 16 residues. The germline V gene has CDR1 SEHNR and CDR2 FQNEAQ (reference sequence). CDR3 loop: CASSLWGGGKEETQYF. DNA of the CDR3: TGTGCCAGCAGCTTATGGGGGGGAGGCAAGGAAGAGACCCAGTACTTC.